This note documents a single T cell receptor (beta chain) sequence. Its specificity is not known. V trimming: 2 bases; J trimming: 7 bases; junction bases outside the gene matches: 4. Germline V CDR1 and CDR2: MNHEY, SVGAGI. The CDR3 runs to 14 residues. This sample stems from a study of cytomegalovirus exposure and HLA in healthy donors. Overall study results and limits: For most TCR sequences rarity was the rule, although some public TCRs occurred in many donors. Approximately 17,000 TCR beta sequences were associated with HLA alleles at 0.05 false discovery rate in a later analysis. Reported findings show TCR beta sequences accurately forecast HLA-A and HLA-B alleles in most subjects. Of the V segments, some could not be distinguished, including TRBV6-2 and TRBV6-3, and were excluded.

Amplification used 60 Vbeta primers and 13 Jbeta primers. Sequencing was performed with immunoSEQ multiplex PCR; in TCRdb, only in-frame clones are kept and a portion is missing. The repertoire holds around 120,000 clones, with about 80% as singletons. The sequencing input was PBMCs. The source of this sequence is a human donor in good health. The V and J genes are TRBV6-5 and TRBJ2-2; 7 bases map to TRBD2. CDR3 sequence (DNA): TGTGCCAGCAGTTACGGGGGGGGACGCGGGGAGCTGTTTTTT. Residues: CASSYGGGRGELFF.